This TCR beta chain was profiled in a study of CD8 T cells in Susac syndrome. V was pared by 4 bases and J by 5 bases, with 12 bases between. In germline, CDR1 is SNHLY, CDR2 FYNNEI. CDR3 size: 14 residues. A quantity of about 0.5 to 1 ug RNA underwent reverse transcription using random hexamers. TCR beta CDR3 was amplified by immunoSEQ multiplex PCR. This amplification extended across 54 Vbeta and 13 Jbeta segments. TCRdb recomputed calls from the immunoSEQ multiplex PCR reads with MiXCR, one row per CDR3 protein. The table has around 190,000 distinct CDR3 sequences, 85% to 95% seen once; the top ten hold roughly 0.16%. Isolation of CD8+ and CD4+ T cells was performed negatively, whereas enrichment of TEMRA cells was done by FACS.

Sequencing input: CD8+ T cells from PBMCs. This chain links TRBV2 with TRBJ1-5, with D maybe TRBD1 (6 bases). The source is a human donor with multiple sclerosis. Here the CDR3 DNA reads TGTGCCAGCAGTGTGGGCAGGGGATATCAGCCCCAGCATTTT. This sequence encodes CASSVGRGYQPQHF.